This is a list of T cell receptor beta chains from one sample in a study of T cell responses to AZD1222 COVID-19 vaccine. Produced via immunoSEQ multiplex PCR; TCRdb's table is partial and in-frame only. The top ten clones hold roughly 1.8% of a sample with around 210,000 clones, 90% to 95% of them seen once. The material was peripheral blood, obtained 28 days after the second dose of the MenACWY control vaccine. The receptors stem from an adult who received the MenACWY meningococcal vaccine as a control. Both conserved end residues are part of each CDR3. The order of the fields is clone size, J gene, CDR3 length, V gene, D gene, CDR3 DNA, CDR3 protein. D genes are given only for firm matches. Clone size is stated in some rows and not others, as once, few, many or a class when expanded.

>.|TRBJ1-1|16|TRBV9|.
TGTGCCAGCAGCGTAGGTTGGGGTTTAGGGAACACTGAAGCTTTCTTT
CASSVGWGLGNTEAFF
>.|TRBJ1-1|11|TRBV3-1/TRBV3-2|.
TGTGCCAGCAGCCGGGGGACTGAAGCTTTCTTT
CASSRGTEAFF
>.|TRBJ1-3|13|TRBV27|.
TGTGCCAGCAAACAGGGAGGAGGAAACACCATATATTTT
CASKQGGGNTIYF
>once|TRBJ2-1|15|TRBV27|.
TGTGCCAGCAGTTTAGCGGGGTTGTCCTACAATGAGCAGTTCTTC
CASSLAGLSYNEQFF
>once|TRBJ1-2|14|TRBV2|.
TGTGCCAGCAGGAGCGCCGGGAGGAACTATGGCTACACCTTC
CASRSAGRNYGYTF
>.|TRBJ1-6|15|TRBV5-6|TRBD1
TGTGCCAGCAGCTACGGACAGGGGGCATCTTCACCCCTCCACTTT
CASSYGQGASSPLHF
>.|TRBJ2-4|14|TRBV28|.
TGTGCCAGCTCCACTCTAGGAGGCCGACCCATTCAGTACTTC
CASSTLGGRPIQYF
>.|TRBJ1-1|15|TRBV19|TRBD1
TGTGCCAGTAGTTTGGACAGGGGGTTGGACACTGAAGCTTTCTTT
CASSLDRGLDTEAFF
>once|TRBJ1-2|16|TRBV13|.
TGTGCCAGCAGCCACTCTACAGGCGGGATCGTCTATGGCTACACCTTC
CASSHSTGGIVYGYTF
>.|TRBJ1-5|15|TRBV15|.
TGTGCCACCAGCAGAGATGGAATGGGGGGTCAGCCCCAGCATTTT
CATSRDGMGGQPQHF
>.|TRBJ1-2|12|TRBV2|.
TGTGCCAGCAGTGAGAATGGGGATGGCTACACCTTC
CASSENGDGYTF
>.|TRBJ2-1|15|TRBV4-2|TRBD2
TGTGCCAGCAGCCCTCCGGGACTAGCTCTCAATGAGCAGTTCTTC
CASSPPGLALNEQFF
>once|TRBJ1-4|12|TRBV28|.
TGTGCCAGCAGTACAATAACCGCTGGACTGTTTTTT
CASSTITAGLFF
>.|TRBJ1-6|16|TRBV5-1|.
TGCGCCAGCAGCCCCGTCGGGACGGATTATAATTCACCCCTCCACTTT
CASSPVGTDYNSPLHF
>.|TRBJ2-1|15|TRBV28|TRBD1
TGTGCCAGCAGTTTAACAGGTCAGGGGGACAATGAGCAGTTCTTC
CASSLTGQGDNEQFF
>few|TRBJ1-3|15|TRBV6-5|.
TGTGCCAGCAGTAGGGACACTTCCTCTGGAAACACCATATATTTT
CASSRDTSSGNTIYF
>.|TRBJ2-3|14|TRBV7-2|TRBD1
TGTGCCAGCAGCTGGGACAGGGCCCCAGATACGCAGTATTTT
CASSWDRAPDTQYF
>.|TRBJ2-5|15|TRBV11-1|TRBD1
TGTGCCAGCAGCAAACACGGACAGGGCGAAGAGACCCAGTACTTC
CASSKHGQGEETQYF
>.|TRBJ1-5|15|TRBV5-3|TRBD1
TGTGCCAGAAGCCACGGACAGGGGCTAATTCAGCCCCAGCATTTT
CARSHGQGLIQPQHF